These 15 T cell receptor beta chains were all obtained from the same sample, sequenced in a study of vaccination effects on CD4 cells after COVID-19. Antigen-specific CD4+ T cells were expanded with viral peptide pools in the ViraFEST assay before sequencing. Subsequent to ten to eleven days of culture, CD4+ T cells were isolated. Participants were given two doses of BNT162b2 or mRNA-1273 vaccine. These TCRs' antigens remain unknown. TCRdb's copy holds only in-frame clones and misses some; the assay was immunoSEQ multiplex PCR. This sample has 65,000 to 95,000 clones, with around four fifths found just once. The sequenced sample was CD4+ T cells from PBMCs cultured with HCoV-OC43 spike peptides, obtained after COVID-19 vaccination. Subset indicated: HCoV-OC43 spike overlapping peptide pool stimulation. The source of these receptors is a human donor who received a COVID-19 vaccine.

The J gene is TRBJ1-5, the V gene TRBV18; 9 bases are a match to TRBD1. Trimming at V came to 4 bases and at J to 7 bases, leaving 8 bases not matched to a gene. The CDR3 contains 15 residues. Looked up from germline, CDR1 is KGHSH and CDR2 is LQKENI. The CDR3 loop is CASSLGTGTGQPQHF. The CDR3 nucleotides read TGTGCCAGCTCACTAGGGACAGGGACGGGGCAGCCCCAGCATTTT. Together with reference TRBV18 and TRBJ1-5, the CDR3 gives the full variable domain: NAGVMQNPRHLVRRRGQEARLRCSPMKGHSHVYWYRQLPEEGLKFMVYLQKENIIDESGMPKERFSAEFPKEGPSILRIQQVVRGDSAAYFCASSLGTGTGQPQHFGDGTRLSIL.

The CDR3 coding sequence is TGTGCCAGTAGTATACCGGGTGCGCCCTCTGGAAACACCATATATTTT. Protein product: CASSIPGAPSGNTIYF. The genes are TRBV19 and TRBJ1-3; no clear D. The germline V gene encodes CDR1 LNHDA and CDR2 SQIVND (reference sequence). Trimming removed 2 bases from V and 0 bases from J, with 11 bases in between. CDR3 length equals 16 residues.

The chain uses TRBV18 and TRBJ2-3; D gene ambiguous. Germline CDR1 and CDR2: KGHSH and LQKENI. This CDR3 region has 12 residues. With 4 bases removed from V and 2 bases from J, the gap between germline ends came to 4 bases. The CDR3 reads CASSRDTDTQYF. CDR3 DNA: TGTGCCAGCTCACGCGACACAGATACGCAGTATTTT.

The CDR3 loop reads CASSYSRRGFGEAFF. The CDR3 DNA reads as TGTGCCAGCAGTTACTCGAGGAGGGGGTTTGGTGAAGCTTTCTTT. The V gene is TRBV6-5, the J gene TRBJ1-1; maybe TRBD1 (6 bases). V shed 0 bases and J shed 7 bases, with 15 bases lying between them. The CDR3 runs to 15 residues. CDR1 and CDR2 from the germline V gene are MNHEY and SVGAGI.

CDR3 nucleotides: TGTGCCAGCAGCTCACCGGACAGTTTATCCACCGGGGAGCTGTTTTTT. It yields the protein CASSSPDSLSTGELFF. The V call is TRBV27, the J call TRBJ2-2, with a weak D call TRBD1 (6 bases). Germline assignment: CDR1 MNHEY and CDR2 SMNVEV (reference sequence). This CDR3 has 16 residues. The germline V and J ends were trimmed by 6 bases and 4 bases, with 18 bases remaining between them.

V is TRBV5-6 and J is TRBJ1-6, with a weak D call TRBD1 (6 bases). Per the germline V gene, CDR1 is SGHDT and CDR2 is YYEEEE. CDR3 length equals 15 residues. The V and J ends lost 1 base and 6 bases respectively, with 11 bases between them. CDR3 in DNA: TGTGCCAGCAGCTTGATACAGGGTGTTAATTCACCCCTCCACTTT. Amino acid sequence: CASSLIQGVNSPLHF.

The rearrangement joins TRBV2 to TRBJ1-4; D perhaps matches TRBD1 (5 bases). The germline V gene encodes CDR1 SNHLY and CDR2 FYNNEI. Trimming left V 4 bases short and J 5 bases short, with 17 bases between. The CDR3 spans 16 residues. The DNA of the CDR3 is TGTGCCAGCAGTGTGGGGACTGTCAGATCCAATGAAAAACTGTTTTTT. Amino acids: CASSVGTVRSNEKLFF. Supplemented by reference TRBV2 and TRBJ1-4, the full variable domain reads EPEVTQTPSHQVTQMGQEVILRCVPISNHLYFYWYRQILGQKVEFLVSFYNNEISEKSEIFDDQFSVERPDGSNFTLKIRSTKLEDSAMYFCASSVGTVRSNEKLFFGSGTQLSVL.

The chain links TRBV28 to TRBJ1-2, with a possible D match to TRBD1 (6 bases). Germline CDR1 and CDR2: MDHEN and SYDVKM. With 4 bases removed from V and 8 bases from J, the gap between germline ends came to 11 bases. CDR3 length: 12 residues. CDR3 DNA sequence: TGTGCCAGCAGTTCCTCCGGGGGCGGCTACACCTTC. It encodes CASSSSGGGYTF.

V is TRBV28 and J is TRBJ2-6; weak D call: TRBD1 (5 bases). This CDR3 contains 15 residues. The V gene lost 5 bases and the J gene lost 0 bases, with 8 bases spanning the gap. Germline assignment: CDR1 MDHEN and CDR2 SYDVKM. CDR3 loop: CASSQGGSGANVLTF. The CDR3 bases are TGTGCCAGCAGTCAGGGCGGCTCTGGGGCCAACGTCCTGACTTTC.

This clone was counted a single time. The CDR3 DNA is TGTGCCATCAGTGAGAAACCCGACACGTACGAGCAGTACGTC. This gives the protein CAISEKPDTYEQYV. The chain couples TRBV10-3 to TRBJ2-7; D unresolved. V gave up 2 bases and J gave up 4 bases, with 12 bases separating them. The CDR3 runs 14 residues. The germline V gene has CDR1 ENHRY and CDR2 SYGVKD.

The chain carries TRBV3-1 (or the pseudogene TRBV3-2) and TRBJ1-4; no clear D gene. V shed 4 bases and J shed 14 bases, with 23 bases lying between them. The CDR3 is made up of 15 amino acids. Germline V lookup: CDR1 LGHDT, CDR2 YNNKEL (reference sequence). In DNA, the CDR3 is TGTGCCAGCAGCCCCAGAGGGAGTCGGGGTTACGGGCTGTTTTTT. It translates to CASSPRGSRGYGLFF.

This rearrangement joins TRBV20-1 to TRBJ1-4; 10 bases map to TRBD1. This CDR3 has 14 amino acids. The germline CDR1 and CDR2 sequences are DFQATT and SNEGSKA (reference sequence). V was pared by 3 bases and J by 6 bases, with 4 bases of the junction left unmatched. CDR3 protein: CSASLTGGDEKLFF. The CDR3 DNA reads TGCAGTGCTAGTCTGACAGGGGGCGATGAAAAACTGTTTTTT.

This clone has just one count. The chain combines TRBV7-9 with TRBJ1-1; possible D gene TRBD1, 6 bases. The CDR3 consists of 14 residues. Trimming took off 3 bases at V and 3 bases at J, with 11 bases between the two ends. Germline V gene sequence: CDR1 SEHNR, CDR2 FQNEAQ (reference sequence). This CDR3 reads CASSLGEGDTEAFF. The DNA for the CDR3 is TGTGCCAGCAGCTTGGGGGAGGGGGACACTGAAGCTTTCTTT.

This clone was observed a handful of times. V gene TRBV5-8 combines with J gene TRBJ2-1; 15 positions match TRBD2. This CDR3 spans 16 amino acids. From germline, CDR1 is SGHTS and CDR2 YDEGEE. Germline trimming cut 7 bases from V and 10 bases from J; bases unmatched to any gene: 12. CDR3 coding DNA: TGTGCCAGCCCCCTCCCGCCGGGACTAGCGGGGGGCGAGCAGTTCTTC. Amino acids: CASPLPPGLAGGEQFF.

The chain couples TRBV4-2 to TRBJ1-6, with 9 positions matching TRBD1. The CDR3 is 15 amino acids. J lost 9 bases, V lost 0 bases, and 3 bases had no gene match. CDR1 and CDR2 from the germline V gene are LGHNA and YNFKEQ. CDR3 loop: CASSQEGQGRSPLHF. The CDR3 nucleotides read TGTGCCAGCAGCCAAGAGGGACAGGGACGTTCACCCCTCCACTTT.